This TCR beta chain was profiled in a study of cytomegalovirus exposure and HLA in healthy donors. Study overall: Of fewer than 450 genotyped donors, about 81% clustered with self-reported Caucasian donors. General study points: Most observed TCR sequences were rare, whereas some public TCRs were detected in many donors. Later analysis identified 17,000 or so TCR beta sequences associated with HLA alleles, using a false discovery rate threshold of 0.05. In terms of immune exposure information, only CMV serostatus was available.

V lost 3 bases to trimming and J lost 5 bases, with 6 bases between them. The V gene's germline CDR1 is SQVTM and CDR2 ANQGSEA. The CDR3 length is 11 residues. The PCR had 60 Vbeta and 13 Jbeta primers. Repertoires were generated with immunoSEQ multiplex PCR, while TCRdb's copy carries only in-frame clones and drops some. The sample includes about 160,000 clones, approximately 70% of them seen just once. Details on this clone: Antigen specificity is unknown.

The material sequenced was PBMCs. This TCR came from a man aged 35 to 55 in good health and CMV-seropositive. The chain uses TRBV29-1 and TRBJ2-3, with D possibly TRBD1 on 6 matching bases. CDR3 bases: TGCAGCGTTGACAGGGGAGATACGCAGTATTTT. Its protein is CSVDRGDTQYF.